This entry concerns a single T cell receptor beta chain. The data stem from a study of shared T cell receptors in the human thymus. Sequenced by immunoSEQ multiplex PCR; TCRdb stores in-frame clones only, minus some. The table has some 700,000 clones, 88% seen once; the top ten hold about 0.01%. The CDR3 runs 14 residues. J was trimmed by 6 bases and V by 1 base; bases with no gene match: 5. Germline V gene lookup returns CDR1 SGHRS and CDR2 YFSETQ. Another study also made use of these data, one on human thymus T cells. According to that study: Surgeons resected thymus tissue during corrective heart surgery.

Source material: thymocytes. The chain uses TRBV5-1 and TRBJ2-3; TRBD2 matches 7 bases. The TCR comes from a boy in the first two years of life with a congenital heart defect. The CDR3, as DNA: TGCGCCAGCAGCTTGATGACTAGCAGTGATACGCAGTATTTT. It yields the protein CASSLMTSSDTQYF.